This T cell receptor (beta chain) stems from a study of blood T cell repertoires in COVID-19. Study summary: Samples came from the United States, Italy and Spain, spanning acute and convalescent COVID-19.

In the source study's methods: Reference gene primer amplification gave nucleated cell count estimates. Sequencing used immunoSEQ multiplex PCR; TCRdb keeps in-frame clones, though not all of them. V and J calls and clone size are as listed in that table; D and trimming were resolved from the DNA. Of under 200,000 clones listed, about nine tenths are singletons. With V trimmed by 4 bases and J by 7 bases, 6 bases remained unmatched. This CDR3 has 14 residues. CDR1 and CDR2 from the germline V gene are SGHKS and YYEKEE (reference sequence). Those who participated ranged in age from about 18 to 89 years and resided in about two dozen US areas. Two negative PCRs, clearance, or symptom resolution characterized the recovered Cohort 3 donors.

The sample taken for sequencing was PBMCs or T cells enriched from blood (not recorded which). The chain couples TRBV5-5 to TRBJ2-1; TRBD2 aligns across 9 bases. This TCR came from a woman under 30 who had recovered from COVID-19. The CDR3 protein is CASSPGLARNEQFF. The CDR3 coding sequence is TGTGCCAGCAGCCCGGGACTAGCAAGGAATGAGCAGTTCTTC.